Following are 14 T cell receptor beta chains from one sample sequenced in a study of cytomegalovirus exposure and HLA in healthy donors. The PCR ran on 60 Vbeta and 13 Jbeta primers. Some clones are missing from TCRdb's copy, which holds only in-frame ones; the method was immunoSEQ multiplex PCR. The table records about 98,000 clones, less than 85% of them present only once. Sequencing was done on a sample of PBMCs. Receptors were obtained from a man in his forties in good health and CMV-seronegative.

The chain is built from TRBV6-5 and TRBJ2-7, with 11 bases aligning to TRBD2. Per the germline V gene, CDR1 is MNHEY and CDR2 is SVGAGI. This CDR3 has 15 residues. V was clipped by 7 bases and J by 0 bases; unmatched bases: 5. CDR3 sequence (DNA): TGTGCCAGCACCTTCCTAGCGGGGGGCTCCTACGAGCAGTACTTC. Translation gives CASTFLAGGSYEQYF.

The chain combines TRBV2 with TRBJ1-2, with TRBD1 matching 8 bases. Trimming cost V 1 base and J 8 bases; bases outside gene matches: 9. Germline V gives CDR1 SNHLY, CDR2 FYNNEI. The CDR3 runs 15 residues. CDR3 DNA: TGTGCCAGCAGTGAAGAGGGGCAGGGGGCCGGGGGCTACACCTTC. Its translation is CASSEEGQGAGGYTF.

About this clone: At one end the junction does not follow the germline gene, possibly because of a read error. Other DNA sequences in this specimen translate into the identical CDR3. The rearrangement uses TRBV27 and TRBJ1-2; 9 positions agree with TRBD1. The CDR3 extends over 15 amino acids. Germline V gives CDR1 MNHEY, CDR2 SMNVEV (reference sequence). CDR3 coding DNA: TGCGCCAGCAGTTTTGACACAGGGGGCTCCTATGGCTACACCTTC. Protein: CASSFDTGGSYGYTF.

The V call is TRBV5-1, the J call TRBJ1-6; D remains unclear. V was pared by 0 bases and J by 10 bases, with 14 bases between. There are 15 residues in the CDR3. Germline assignment: CDR1 SGHRS and CDR2 YFSETQ. The CDR3 loop reads CASSLGARDGSPLHF. The CDR3 nucleotides read TGCGCCAGCAGCTTGGGGGCGCGGGATGGATCACCCCTCCACTTT.

This clone was recorded once. The chain links TRBV28 to TRBJ2-7, with D maybe TRBD1 (5 bases). Trimming stripped 3 bases from V and 2 bases from J, with 8 bases between. The germline V gene encodes CDR1 MDHEN and CDR2 SYDVKM. The CDR3 length is 13 residues. CDR3 amino acids: CASSLVGAYEQYF. The CDR3 DNA sequence: TGTGCCAGCAGTTTGGTAGGGGCCTACGAGCAGTACTTC.

J is TRBJ2-7 and V is TRBV10-3; 8 nucleotides match TRBD2. V dropped 0 bases and J dropped 6; count of bases not matched to a gene: 7. This CDR3 contains 15 residues. CDR1 is ENHRY, CDR2 SYGVKD, per germline. The CDR3 spells CAISESTAGGFEQYF. The CDR3 region has the DNA TGTGCCATCAGTGAGTCGACGGCGGGGGGTTTCGAGCAGTACTTC.

The chain employs TRBV6-6 and TRBJ2-5; 10 positions agree with TRBD2. Germline V lookup: CDR1 MNHNY, CDR2 SVGAGI (reference sequence). The length of the CDR3 is 15 residues. The V segment lost 3 bases and the J segment 4 bases; nucleotides outside the gene matches: 5. CDR3 bases: TGTGCCAGCAGTTATTCTAGCGGGGGAGGAGAGACCCAGTACTTC. This sequence encodes CASSYSSGGGETQYF.

The J gene is TRBJ1-3, the V gene TRBV10-3; 8 positions match TRBD1. Germline loops: CDR1 ENHRY, CDR2 SYGVKD. The CDR3 loop spans 15 amino acids. V gave up 10 bases and J gave up 5 bases; unmatched junction bases: 13. CDR3 sequence (DNA): TGTGCCACCACGAACCGGGACAGGCAAAGAAACACCATATATTTT. It is translated as CATTNRDRQRNTIYF.

The chain has TRBV25-1 and TRBJ2-1, with TRBD2 as a possible D gene (7 bases). Germline V CDR1 and CDR2: MGHDK, SYGVNS. The CDR3 covers 15 residues. With 7 bases removed from V and 7 bases from J, the gap between germline ends came to 20 bases. Here the CDR3 reads CASMLGGGNQNEQFF. In DNA, the CDR3 is TGTGCCAGCATGTTGGGAGGGGGGAATCAAAATGAGCAGTTCTTC.

The V gene is TRBV2, the J gene TRBJ2-1, with 7 bases aligning to TRBD1. The CDR3 has 15 amino acids. CDR1 is SNHLY and CDR2 is FYNNEI in the germline V gene. The J segment lost 4 bases and the V segment lost 3 bases, leaving 6 bases of the junction unmatched. CDR3 protein: CASSEDRRTYNEQFF. The CDR3 DNA is TGTGCCAGCAGTGAGGACAGGAGGACGTACAATGAGCAGTTCTTC.

The rearrangement uses TRBV4-1 and TRBJ1-3, with D possibly TRBD1 on 6 matching bases. V was clipped by 0 bases and J by 4 bases, with 13 bases between them. This CDR3 has 16 residues. The germline gives CDR1 MGHRA, CDR2 YSYEKL. The CDR3 bases are TGCGCCAGCAGCCAAGAAGGGGAGACAGGCGGAAACACCATATATTTT. This encodes CASSQEGETGGNTIYF.

This rearrangement joins TRBV19 to TRBJ1-5; D is possibly TRBD1 (5 bases). The CDR3 has 14 residues. Germline values: CDR1 LNHDA, CDR2 SQIVND (reference sequence). Trimming shortened V by 7 bases and J by 2 bases, and 12 bases separated the two germline ends. The CDR3 sequence: CASIWGPGNQPQHF. In nucleotides, the CDR3 is TGTGCCAGTATTTGGGGCCCGGGCAATCAGCCCCAGCATTTT.

The chain couples TRBV27 to TRBJ2-7; D perhaps matches TRBD2 (5 bases). V was clipped by 1 base and J by 5 bases, with 9 bases between them. CDR3 length equals 13 residues. CDR1 is MNHEY and CDR2 is SMNVEV in the germline V gene (reference sequence). CDR3 in amino acids: CASSLFTGDEQYF. The CDR3 DNA reads as TGTGCCAGCAGTTTATTTACCGGGGACGAGCAGTACTTC.

The genes are TRBV5-3 and TRBJ1-1; a possible D gene is TRBD1 (6 bases). TRBV5-3 is an ORF for which the function is uncertain. The CDR3 spans 16 residues. Deletions cut 4 bases from V and 6 bases from J, with 22 bases between. The CDR3 loop reads CARSPGQRRWCSEAFF. The CDR3 nucleotides are TGTGCCAGAAGCCCTGGACAGAGACGCTGGTGCTCTGAAGCTTTCTTT.